This T cell receptor beta chain was sequenced for a study of technical replicates of blood from four donors. This clone was observed a single time. Some clones are missing from TCRdb's copy, which holds only in-frame ones; the method was immunoSEQ multiplex PCR. The sample lists more than 70,000 clones, about 97% occurring once. Germline V CDR1 and CDR2: MNHEY, SVGAGI. V shed 6 bases and J 9 bases; nucleotides not matched to a gene: 10. The CDR3 runs 14 residues. The rearrangement uses TRBV6-5 and TRBJ2-5; TRBD2 agrees at 10 bases. Sequencing was carried out using T cells isolated from PBMCs. The sequence was obtained from a human donor in good health. This CDR3 reads CASRPRLAGGAQYF. In DNA form, the CDR3 reads TGTGCCAGCAGGCCCCGACTAGCGGGTGGGGCCCAGTACTTC.